This entry describes one T cell receptor (beta chain). What it binds is not known. Noted treatment: about 20 received Ad26.COV2.S at low or high dose, single or two shots; about five received placebo; per-sample allocation not given. Day 63 after the first vaccine or placebo injection was the time point for sampling. As its vector, the vaccine had Ad26, which expressed Wuhan-strain SARS-CoV-2 spike. The sample comes from a study of Ad26.COV2.S vaccination and SARS-CoV-2 variants. The overall study: Administration of Ad26.COV2.S was intramuscular, either once or twice 56 days apart. Findings of the study overall: Following vaccination, spike-specific CD8+ and CD4+ T cell responses reportedly exhibited substantial breadth.

This table comes from immunoSEQ multiplex PCR, and its TCRdb copy is limited to in-frame clones, with some not included. Altogether around 300,000 clones are present, about nine tenths being singletons, with the ten largest covering 5.5%. Germline-derived CDR1 and CDR2 are SGHDN and FVKESK. V lost 3 bases, J lost 0 bases, and 6 bases lay in between. This CDR3 contains 14 residues. The rearrangement joins TRBV14 to TRBJ1-3; TRBD1 is a possible D gene (5 bases). This specimen was peripheral blood, taken in a trial of Ad26.COV2.S vaccine versus placebo. The sequence came from a person between 18 and 60 years old who received the Ad26.COV2.S COVID-19 vaccine or a placebo. The CDR3 spells CASSQRGSGNTIYF. CDR3 bases: TGTGCCAGCAGCCAGAGGGGCTCTGGAAACACCATATATTTT.